This paragraph covers one T cell receptor (beta chain) sequence. No antigen is known for it. This CDR3 has 15 amino acids. Germline V gives CDR1 SGHRS, CDR2 YFSETQ. V was shortened by 2 bases and J by 0 bases, with 12 bases between the two germline ends. This entry comes from a study of shared clonotypes between healthy human individuals. The DNA input per sorted-subset replicate PCR was 200 to 250 ng, corresponding to 25,000 to 35,000 T cell genomes. Profiling relied on immunoSEQ multiplex PCR, and the TCRdb table lists in-frame clones only, not all of them. The repertoire holds millions of clones, approximately 93% seen once, with under 0.45% in the top ten. General observations from the study: Rarefaction demonstrated incomplete sorted-subset sequencing despite large depth. Naive subsets generally had larger estimated richness than memory subsets.

The sequencing sample was made of naive CD4+ T cells from PBMCs. Subset defined: CD45RA+ positively selected. The TCR was taken from a man between 18 and 35 years old in good health. Some clones in this sample may be carry-over from other donors' samples. The gene calls are TRBV5-1 and TRBJ2-7; the D gene is possibly TRBD2 (5 bases). The CDR3 bases are TGCGCCAGCAGCTTATATGAGGGCTACTCCTACGAGCAGTACTTC. Translation: CASSLYEGYSYEQYF.